Following are 4 T cell receptor beta chains from one sample sequenced in a study of memory CD4+ T cells and cytomegalovirus serostatus. The protocol was immunoSEQ multiplex PCR, while the TCRdb copy is restricted to in-frame clones and leaves out a portion. The data show about 56,000 clones, over 65% seen once. Single viable CD3+CD4+CD8-CD45RO+ cells were sorted as the memory CD4+ T cells. Material for sequencing was memory CD4+ T cells from blood. The receptors shown here come from an adult in good health and CMV-seropositive.

V is TRBV18 and J is TRBJ1-2; tentatively, D is TRBD1 (5 bases). The CDR3 loop spans 14 amino acids. Germline V gene lookup returns CDR1 KGHSH and CDR2 LQKENI. The V end was cut by 6 bases, the J end by 5 bases, with 16 bases between. The CDR3 reads CASSPSRGEYGYTF. The CDR3 bases are TGTGCCAGCTCGCCTTCGAGAGGGGAGTATGGCTACACCTTC.

The chain couples TRBV11-3 to TRBJ1-4; D may be TRBD1 (6 bases). V was pared by 1 base and J by 7 bases, with 10 bases between. The CDR3 totals 14 residues. The germline V gene encodes CDR1 SGHNT and CDR2 YENEEA. The DNA of the CDR3 is TGTGCCAGCAGCTTAGGACAGGCTGGTGAAAAACTGTTTTTT. It is translated as CASSLGQAGEKLFF.

The genes are TRBV19 and TRBJ1-5, with unresolved D. The CDR3 is made up of 16 amino acids. V was shortened by 4 bases and J by 7 bases, with 20 bases between the two germline ends. From germline, CDR1 is LNHDA and CDR2 SQIVND (reference sequence). The CDR3 reads CASSKGRYGLWQPQHF. The CDR3 DNA follows: TGTGCCAGTAGTAAGGGAAGATATGGGTTATGGCAGCCCCAGCATTTT.

This chain connects TRBV29-1 to TRBJ2-3, with D uncertain. Germline CDR1 and CDR2: SQVTM and ANQGSEA. The CDR3 covers 12 residues. With 6 bases removed from V and 3 bases from J, the gap between germline ends came to 10 bases. The CDR3 reads CSVLSRTDTQYF. CDR3 sequence (DNA): TGCAGCGTCCTAAGTAGGACAGATACGCAGTATTTT.